This T cell receptor (beta chain) derives from a study of T-cell memory formation after mild COVID-19. MiXCR, applied by TCRdb to the 5' RACE reads, yields one record per CDR3 protein. The sample has 400,000 to 550,000 distinct CDR3 sequences, nearly 25% seen once. The V segment lost 6 bases and the J segment 3 bases; nucleotides outside the gene matches: 6. Per germline, CDR1 MNHEY and CDR2 SVGEGT. The CDR3 is 15 amino acids. There are a few counts of this clonotype. The source material was PBMCs or a T cell subset sorted from them (not recorded which). V and J are TRBV6-2 or TRBV6-3 and TRBJ2-7; 12 nucleotides line up with TRBD2. This sequence originates from an adult woman who had mild COVID-19 (a few samples of this study predate the infection). Cell type and time point are not known. The CDR3, as DNA: TGTGCCAGCAGACCCCGGACTAGCGGGATCTACGAGCAGTACTTC. Translation: CASRPRTSGIYEQYF.